One and the same sample provided the 8 T cell receptor beta chains below, sequenced in a study of Ad26.COV2.S vaccination and SARS-CoV-2 variants. Documented treatment: 19 received Ad26.COV2.S at low or high dose, single or two shots; 5 received placebo; per-sample allocation not given. Sampling happened 63 days after the first vaccine or placebo injection. The method was immunoSEQ multiplex PCR; TCRdb's version includes in-frame clones alone and lacks a portion of them. The sample records fewer than 400,000 clones, about nine tenths being singletons. The sequencing used peripheral blood, collected in a trial of Ad26.COV2.S vaccine versus placebo. The origin of the receptors is a person between 18 and 60 years old who received the Ad26.COV2.S COVID-19 vaccine or a placebo.

V and J are TRBV2 and TRBJ2-3, with D perhaps TRBD2 (6 bases). CDR3 length equals 14 residues. Germline V lookup: CDR1 SNHLY, CDR2 FYNNEI. V lost 4 bases and J lost 1, with 9 bases in between. DNA for the CDR3: TGTGCCAGCAGTGGGGCTAGCGGCACAGATACGCAGTATTTT. Translation gives CASSGASGTDTQYF.

The rearrangement links TRBV12-3 or TRBV12-4 to TRBJ1-5, with a weak D call TRBD1 (5 bases). The length of the CDR3 is 13 residues. Trimming left V 6 bases short and J 3 bases short, with 9 bases between. CDR3 nucleotides: TGTGCCAGCAGCCGGGGACTCAATCAGCCCCAGCATTTT. It is translated as CASSRGLNQPQHF.

This CDR3 reads CASSSRDRANEAFF. CDR3 in DNA: TGTGCCAGCAGCTCCCGGGACAGGGCAAATGAAGCTTTCTTT. This chain uses TRBV11-3 with TRBJ1-1, with 9 bases that match TRBD1. With 4 bases clipped from V and 7 bases from J, the junction kept 7 bases outside the gene matches. The CDR3 runs to 14 residues. Germline CDR1 is SGHNT and CDR2 is YENEEA.

This clone was seen a few times. This chain connects TRBV19 to TRBJ1-6; 8 bases are a match to TRBD1. This CDR3 is 16 amino acids long. After removal of 5 bases from V and 7 bases from J, the junction contained 10 bases not matched to a gene. Germline CDR1 LNHDA, CDR2 SQIVND (reference sequence). The CDR3: CASSFPGQGTNSPLHF. The DNA for the CDR3 is TGTGCCAGTAGTTTCCCTGGACAGGGTACAAATTCACCCCTCCACTTT.

The rearrangement links TRBV5-1 to TRBJ2-3, with TRBD1 matching 7 bases. The V segment lost 1 base and the J segment 1 base; nucleotides outside the gene matches: 9. Germline CDR1 SGHRS, CDR2 YFSETQ. The CDR3 loop spans 17 amino acids. This CDR3 is CASSLRRTGDGTDTQYF. The CDR3 nucleotides read TGCGCCAGCAGCTTGCGCCGAACAGGGGATGGCACAGATACGCAGTATTTT.

The gene calls are TRBV10-3 and TRBJ1-2; 12 nucleotides line up with TRBD1. The CDR3 spans 16 residues. CDR1 ENHRY and CDR2 SYGVKD come from the germline V gene. V lost 9 bases and J lost 8; bases outside the gene matches: 16. CDR3 coding DNA: TGTGCCATTGCACCGGGACAGGGGGCGCATTGGTCGGGCTACACCTTC. Translating gives CAIAPGQGAHWSGYTF.

This chain links TRBV5-6 with TRBJ2-1; maybe TRBD2 (6 bases). The length of the CDR3 is 13 residues. Germline CDR1 reads SGHDT; CDR2 reads YYEEEE. Trimming shortened V by 2 bases and J by 14 bases, and 17 bases separated the two germline ends. The CDR3 protein is CASSFSRGGRKFF. CDR3 sequence (DNA): TGTGCCAGCAGCTTTTCTCGTGGTGGGAGGAAGTTCTTC. The complete variable domain, with remaining parts taken from reference TRBV5-6 and TRBJ2-1, reads DAGVTQSPTHLIKTRGQQVTLRCSPKSGHDTVSWYQQALGQGPQFIFQYYEEEERQRGNFPDRFSGHQFPNYSSELNVNALLLGDSALYLCASSFSRGGRKFFGPGTRLTVL.

The CDR3 sequence: CASSPSTGGVWETQYF. Here the CDR3 DNA reads TGCGCCAGCAGCCCTTCGACCGGGGGTGTCTGGGAGACCCAGTACTTC. This chain uses TRBV4-3 with TRBJ2-5, with TRBD2 as a possible D gene (6 bases). From germline, CDR1 is LGHNA and CDR2 YSLEER. CDR3 length equals 16 residues. Trimming took 4 bases from V and 5 from J, leaving 20 bases between them.